A selection of T cell receptor beta chains follows, all from one sample in a study of blood T cell repertoires in COVID-19. Assay: immunoSEQ multiplex PCR; the TCRdb copy retains only in-frame clones and omits some. The sample has about 120,000 clones, around 83% seen once. Sample: PBMCs or T cells enriched from blood (not recorded which). The receptors here all came from a woman in her twenties or thirties who had recovered from COVID-19. CDR3s include the opening cysteine and the closing phenylalanine or tryptophan. A D gene is named only where the DNA matches it firmly.

D gene	V gene	CDR3 length	CDR3 protein
TRBD1	TRBV11-2	16	CASRSHGTGAGNTIYF
-	TRBV6-6	14	CASSSSGTVLEQFF
-	TRBV7-2	13	CASSLQSNQPQHF
TRBD1	TRBV19	14	CASSDRGRTEKLFF
TRBD2	TRBV7-2	15	CASSFGTSGTGTQYF
-	TRBV5-1	14	CASSLDTWSDEQYF
TRBD1	TRBV19	15	CASTPGQGLSFEQYF
TRBD1	TRBV19	15	CASSTNRGQGQPQHF
TRBD2	TRBV5-1	16	CASKAWTGGPGNEQFF
-	TRBV29-1	14	CSATGGALREKLFF
TRBD2	TRBV5-4	16	CASSVTSLAGGREQYF
-	TRBV30	14	CAWGRHGAADTIYF
-	TRBV9	14	CASGREGWGEKLFF
-	TRBV7-2	14	CASSFGQKNTEAFF
-	TRBV28	14	CASIYQGLRDGYTF
TRBD1	TRBV5-1	14	CASSGTASNYGYTF
-	TRBV9	14	CASSVVETGAGEYF